This T cell receptor beta chain was found in a study of long-term antiretroviral therapy in people with HIV. Study-level points and caveats: In samples taken after ART, diversity increased but remained below transplant donor control levels.

In regard to this clone: What it recognizes is unknown.

The germline V gene has CDR1 MRHNA and CDR2 SNTAGT. Trimming removed 5 bases at V and 3 bases at J, with 10 bases between. The CDR3 consists of 13 residues. The libraries were made with immunoSEQ v3.0 at survey level. Measured with immunoSEQ multiplex PCR; TCRdb has only the in-frame clones, and not every one. This sample has about 22,000 clones, with approximately 90% found just once. This rearrangement joins TRBV6-4 to TRBJ1-2; D unclear. This material consisted of unsorted PBMCs, taken 1.8 years before starting antiretroviral therapy. This receptor was taken from a woman in her 30s with HIV. The CDR3 is CASSPGPDYGYTF. Here the CDR3 DNA reads TGTGCCAGCAGTCCCGGGCCAGACTATGGCTACACCTTC.